A selection of T cell receptor beta chains follows, all from one sample in a study of T cell repertoires in cytomegalovirus infection. TCRdb redid the calling of the reads with MiXCR, one entry per CDR3 protein. The data hold more than 250,000 distinct CDR3 sequences, with approximately 14% observed a single time. What was sequenced was PBMCs. The receptor set was obtained from a human donor in good health (CMV status not recorded). Some clones in this sample may be carry-over from other donors' samples. Both conserved end residues are part of each CDR3. Fields, in order: D gene, V gene, clone size, J gene, CDR3 protein, CDR3 DNA. A D gene is named only where the DNA matches it firmly. Clone size is not always given. Where it is, it says once, few, many or a class for expanded clones.

NA	TRBV7-9	few	TRBJ2-7	CASSSRDDPYF	TGTGCCAGCAGCTCCAGGGACGATCCGTACTTC
TRBD1	TRBV4-3	many	TRBJ2-7	CASSQGTGFEQYF	TGCGCCAGCAGCCAAGGGACAGGGTTCGAGCAGTACTTC
NA	TRBV20-1	few	TRBJ2-7	CSAREGTHPYEQYF	TGCAGTGCTAGAGAGGGGACCCACCCCTACGAGCAGTACTTC
NA	TRBV29-1	NA	TRBJ2-5	CCVEEGRPGGTQYF	TGCTGCGTTGAAGAAGGGCGGCCCGGTGGGACCCAGTACTTC
NA	TRBV6-5	many	TRBJ2-7	CASSYTLSDYEQYF	TGTGCCAGCAGTTACACTCTGTCAGACTACGAGCAGTACTTC
TRBD2	TRBV25-1	few	TRBJ2-3	CASSEQRGTTDTQYF	TGTGCCAGCAGTGAGCAGCGGGGGACCACAGATACGCAGTATTTT
NA	TRBV7-2	many	TRBJ2-2	CASSQQGNTGELFF	TGTGCCAGCAGTCAACAGGGGAACACCGGGGAGCTGTTTTTT
NA	TRBV4-1	once	TRBJ2-5	CASSQFIQGRGGPETQYF	TGCGCCAGCAGCCAGTTCATCCAGGGGCGAGGAGGGCCGGAGACCCAGTACTTC
TRBD1	TRBV9	once	TRBJ1-2	CASSPRQGSLYGYTF	TGTGCCAGCAGCCCTAGACAGGGATCCCTCTATGGCTACACCTTC
NA	TRBV29-1	NA	TRBJ2-1	CSVEGAGLDEQFF	TGCAGCGTTGAAGGGGCAGGGTTGGATGAGCAGTTCTTC
TRBD2	TRBV28	NA	TRBJ2-5	CASSPRDSGGGETQYF	TGTGCCAGCAGCCCCAGGGATAGCGGGGGTGGGGAGACCCAGTACTTC
NA	TRBV28	many	TRBJ2-7	CASSSLPQWSSYEQYF	TGTGCCAGCAGTTCCCTACCCCAGTGGAGCTCCTACGAGCAGTACTTC
TRBD2	TRBV6-2/TRBV6-3	many	TRBJ2-1	CASSGSGRIREQFF	TGTGCCAGCAGTGGTAGCGGGAGAATACGTGAGCAGTTCTTC
TRBD1	TRBV11-3	many	TRBJ2-2	CASSLGQGATTGELFF	TGTGCCAGCAGCTTAGGGCAGGGGGCGACCACCGGGGAGCTGTTTTTT
NA	TRBV11-3	many	TRBJ1-1	CASRLSGGEIEAFF	TGTGCCAGCAGACTCAGTGGGGGGGAGATTGAAGCTTTCTTT
NA	TRBV11-3	few	TRBJ2-1	CASSSGLASYNEQFF	TGTGCCAGCAGCTCAGGGTTGGCCTCCTACAATGAGCAGTTCTTC
TRBD2	TRBV29-1	few	TRBJ2-1	CSVGGGQGTRYNEQFF	TGCAGCGTTGGGGGAGGGCAGGGTACGAGGTACAATGAGCAGTTCTTC
NA	TRBV7-2	many	TRBJ2-1	CASSSTAQQYNEQFF	TGTGCCAGCAGCTCGACAGCCCAACAGTACAATGAGCAGTTCTTC
NA	TRBV7-2	many	TRBJ2-7	CASSFRGRGVKGYEQYF	TGTGCCAGCAGCTTCCGGGGGAGGGGGGTAAAAGGGTACGAGCAGTACTTC
TRBD2	TRBV7-2	NA	TRBJ2-1	CASSLGRSGRAKDEQFF	TGTGCCAGCAGCTTAGGGAGGAGCGGGAGGGCCAAGGATGAGCAGTTCTTC
TRBD2	TRBV29-1	many	TRBJ2-5	CSVEGLAGGQETQYF	TGCAGCGTTGAGGGACTAGCGGGGGGGCAAGAGACCCAGTACTTC
TRBD2	TRBV3-1	NA	TRBJ2-1	CASSQVGASGRGEQFF	TGTGCCAGCAGCCAAGTCGGGGCTAGCGGGAGAGGTGAGCAGTTCTTC
NA	TRBV27	many	TRBJ1-1	CASSGWGGNTEAFF	TGTGCCAGCAGTGGATGGGGGGGGAACACTGAAGCTTTCTTT
TRBD1	TRBV5-1	few	TRBJ1-2	CASSLTTGTYGYTF	TGCGCCAGCAGCTTGACGACAGGGACCTATGGCTACACCTTC
NA	TRBV4-1	many	TRBJ1-1	CASSLGGAKGSTEAFF	TGCGCCAGCAGCCTCGGGGGGGCGAAAGGGAGCACTGAAGCTTTCTTT
NA	TRBV7-2	many	TRBJ1-2	CASSFRTLGPAGYTF	TGTGCCAGCAGCTTTAGGACCTTAGGGCCGGCGGGCTACACCTTC
TRBD1	TRBV6-1	NA	TRBJ1-1	CASSEAPGQGAEKAFF	TGTGCCAGCAGTGAAGCGCCGGGACAGGGGGCTGAAAAAGCTTTCTTT
NA	TRBV10-3	many	TRBJ1-2	CAISESIQGLPLDGYTF	TGTGCCATCAGTGAGTCGATCCAGGGACTTCCCCTCGATGGCTACACCTTC
NA	TRBV7-9	many	TRBJ1-3	CASTARGDTIYF	TGTGCCAGCACCGCTCGTGGGGACACCATATATTTT
NA	TRBV2	many	TRBJ1-1	CASRGDMNTEAFF	TGTGCCAGCAGAGGGGATATGAACACTGAAGCTTTCTTT
NA	TRBV7-9	NA	TRBJ1-5	CASSQERGGSQPQHF	TGTGCCAGCAGCCAAGAACGGGGTGGTAGTCAGCCCCAGCATTTT
TRBD1	TRBV28	few	TRBJ2-7	CASSSTGREQYF	TGTGCCAGCAGCTCGACAGGGCGGGAGCAGTACTTC
TRBD1	TRBV19	many	TRBJ2-1	CASSISPRGREQFF	TGTGCCAGTAGTATTTCCCCCAGGGGGCGAGAGCAGTTCTTC
TRBD1	TRBV3-1	NA	TRBJ1-3	CASSQDWDRVSGNTIYF	TGTGCCAGCAGCCAAGATTGGGACAGAGTCTCTGGAAACACCATATATTTT
NA	TRBV7-8	many	TRBJ2-3	CASSLRQVGFTDTQYF	TGTGCCAGCAGCCTTCGACAAGTCGGATTCACAGATACGCAGTATTTT
NA	TRBV19	NA	TRBJ2-2	CASSIGGNTGELFF	TGTGCCAGTAGTATAGGGGGGAACACCGGGGAGCTGTTTTTT
TRBD2	TRBV5-1	NA	TRBJ2-7	CASAIGGSYEQYF	TGCGCCAGCGCAATCGGGGGGTCCTACGAGCAGTACTTC
NA	TRBV12-3/TRBV12-4	many	TRBJ2-5	CASSPLGIGETQYF	TGTGCCAGCAGCCCGTTGGGGATTGGAGAGACCCAGTACTTC
NA	TRBV6-4	many	TRBJ2-3	CASSGSEGADTQYF	TGTGCCAGCAGTGGTAGCGAGGGGGCAGATACGCAGTATTTT
NA	TRBV6-5	many	TRBJ1-4	CASSYLGGKLFF	TGTGCCAGCAGTTACTTAGGAGGAAAACTGTTTTTT
TRBD1	TRBV2	few	TRBJ2-1	CASSARGTGGGEQFF	TGTGCCAGCAGTGCTCGTGGGACAGGGGGCGGTGAGCAGTTCTTC
NA	TRBV7-6	many	TRBJ2-7	CASSLNAYYEQYF	TGTGCCAGCAGCCTAAACGCTTACTACGAGCAGTACTTC
NA	TRBV25-1	NA	TRBJ1-3	CASSERPGNTIYF	TGTGCCAGCAGTGAGCGACCTGGAAACACCATATATTTT
TRBD2	TRBV28	NA	TRBJ2-1	CASSPSRTSGINEQFF	TGTGCCAGCAGCCCCTCCCGGACTAGCGGGATCAATGAGCAGTTCTTC
TRBD2	TRBV7-3	many	TRBJ2-3	CASSPSGGGFADTQYF	TGTGCCAGCAGCCCTTCGGGCGGGGGGTTCGCAGATACGCAGTATTTT
TRBD1	TRBV28	NA	TRBJ2-7	CASSSPGTGNYEQYF	TGTGCCAGCAGTTCCCCCGGGACAGGGAATTACGAGCAGTACTTC
TRBD1	TRBV7-6	NA	TRBJ2-6	CASSHRGHNSGANVLTF	TGTGCCAGCAGCCACAGGGGGCATAACTCTGGGGCCAACGTCCTGACTTTC
NA	TRBV20-1	NA	TRBJ2-4	CSARAVGLAKNIQYF	TGCAGTGCTAGAGCTGTGGGGTTAGCCAAAAACATTCAGTACTTC
NA	TRBV29-1	many	TRBJ1-3	CSVSITAGNTIYF	TGCAGCGTTTCAATCACCGCTGGAAACACCATATATTTT
TRBD2	TRBV6-6	NA	TRBJ2-3	CASCGELAGTDTQYF	TGTGCCAGCTGTGGGGAACTAGCGGGCACAGATACGCAGTATTTT
NA	TRBV19	few	TRBJ2-2	CASNALSGGVHTGELFF	TGTGCCAGTAATGCCCTATCCGGCGGGGTACACACCGGGGAGCTGTTTTTT
TRBD1	TRBV19	many	TRBJ2-7	CASSIDLRTGVHEQYF	TGTGCCAGTAGTATAGATCTAAGGACAGGGGTCCACGAGCAGTACTTC
TRBD2	TRBV20-1	NA	TRBJ2-1	CSARGSTSGGVNEQFF	TGCAGTGCTAGAGGTTCGACTAGCGGGGGGGTGAATGAGCAGTTCTTC
NA	TRBV28	many	TRBJ2-7	CASTPPGPQGHEQYF	TGTGCCAGCACCCCCCCGGGCCCACAGGGCCACGAGCAGTACTTC
NA	TRBV29-1	NA	TRBJ1-1	CSVGGDRDRLNTEAFF	TGCAGCGTTGGGGGGGACCGGGACCGCTTGAACACTGAAGCTTTCTTT
NA	TRBV7-8	many	TRBJ2-7	CASSFSEGAYEQYF	TGTGCCAGCAGCTTCTCAGAGGGTGCCTACGAGCAGTACTTC
TRBD1	TRBV6-6	few	TRBJ2-2	CASSYKGTGNTGELFF	TGTGCCAGCAGTTACAAAGGGACAGGCAACACCGGGGAGCTGTTTTTT